This T cell receptor beta chain was observed in a study of blood T cell repertoires in COVID-19. Study context: COVID-19 samples, acute and convalescent, were from the United States, Italy and Spain.

Original processing notes: Amplification from reference gene primers served as the basis for estimated nucleated cell counts. Assay used: immunoSEQ multiplex PCR; TCRdb lists only in-frame clones, some missing. V and J calls and clone size are as listed in that table; D and trimming were resolved from the DNA. The data contain about 310,000 clones, around 92% of them singletons. CDR3 length: 15 residues. Trimming shortened V by 3 bases and J by 8 bases, and 16 bases separated the two germline ends. Germline assignment: CDR1 SGHVS and CDR2 FNYEAQ. This chain connects TRBV7-6 to TRBJ1-4, with D uncertain. The clonotype was recovered from a young woman who had recovered from COVID-19. Sequenced material: PBMCs or T cells enriched from blood (not recorded which). CDR3: CASSLTGSSWEKLFF. The CDR3 region has the DNA TGTGCCAGCAGCTTGACGGGAAGTTCGTGGGAAAAACTGTTTTTT.